Below are 13 T cell receptor beta chains sequenced from a single sample in a study of cytomegalovirus exposure and HLA in healthy donors. Use of 60 Vbeta and 13 Jbeta primers characterized the PCR. Repertoires were generated with immunoSEQ multiplex PCR, while TCRdb's copy carries only in-frame clones and drops some. The sample's table shows just over 150,000 clones. Sequences were obtained from PBMCs. These receptors were obtained from a man aged 25 to 40 in good health and CMV-seronegative.

This chain uses TRBV4-1 with TRBJ2-1; 16 bases match TRBD2. V was pared by 4 bases and J by 7 bases, with 13 bases of the junction left unmatched. The CDR3 runs 19 residues. In germline, CDR1 is MGHRA, CDR2 YSYEKL. The CDR3 DNA sequence: TGCGCCAGCAGCCGCACCGGGACTAGCGGGAGGGGGGGGAGAAATGAGCAGTTCTTC. It is translated as CASSRTGTSGRGGRNEQFF.

V is TRBV2 and J is TRBJ2-5, with 7 bases matching TRBD1. The V gene's germline CDR1 is SNHLY and CDR2 FYNNEI. The CDR3 is 14 residues long. The trim removed 5 bases at V and 4 bases at J, leaving 7 bases unmatched. The CDR3: CASSFGQVGETQYF. As DNA, the CDR3 is TGTGCCAGCAGTTTCGGACAGGTTGGAGAGACCCAGTACTTC.

The V call is TRBV5-4, the J call TRBJ2-3, with TRBD2 matching over 8 bases. The V gene end was trimmed by 5 bases and the J gene end by 7 bases; junction bases not matched to a gene: 18. Germline V gives CDR1 SGHNT, CDR2 YYREEE (reference sequence). This CDR3 has 17 residues. DNA for the CDR3: TGTGCCAGCAGAGTGGAGCTGGGGACTAGGGGAGGGAATACGCAGTATTTT. Amino acids: CASRVELGTRGGNTQYF.

This sequence joins TRBV7-2 and TRBJ2-3, with D possibly matching TRBD2 (5 bases). CDR1 SGHTA and CDR2 FQGNSA come from the germline V gene. The CDR3 totals 15 residues. V gave up 3 bases and J gave up 0 bases, with 10 bases separating them. In nucleotides, the CDR3 is TGTGCCAGCAGCTTCCGCCGCGGGAGCACAGATACGCAGTATTTT. This translates into CASSFRRGSTDTQYF.

J is TRBJ1-2 and V is TRBV5-6, with D possibly TRBD1 on 6 matching bases. The germline V gene encodes CDR1 SGHDT and CDR2 YYEEEE. This CDR3 contains 14 residues. V shed 0 bases and J shed 2 bases, with 8 bases lying between them. CDR3 region: CASSLGQGNYGYTF. CDR3 DNA sequence: TGTGCCAGCAGCTTGGGGCAGGGGAACTATGGCTACACCTTC.

The V and J genes are TRBV28 and TRBJ1-1; weak D call: TRBD1 (6 bases). The germline V gene encodes CDR1 MDHEN and CDR2 SYDVKM. This CDR3 is 14 amino acids long. Trimming shortened V by 3 bases and J by 5 bases, and 13 bases separated the two germline ends. Here the CDR3 DNA reads TGTGCCAGCAGTTTCGCGGGGGCACGGACTGAAGCTTTCTTT. Its protein product is CASSFAGARTEAFF. Looking up the rest from reference TRBV28 and TRBJ1-1 gives the full variable domain: DVKVTQSSRYLVKRTGEKVFLECVQDMDHENMFWYRQDPGLGLRLIYFSYDVKMKEKGDIPEGYSVSREKKERFSLILESASTNQTSMYLCASSFAGARTEAFFGQGTRLTVV.

The chain uses TRBV28 and TRBJ1-5; D ambiguous. The CDR3 runs 15 residues. CDR1 and CDR2 (germline): MDHEN, SYDVKM. Trimming removed 6 bases at V and 7 bases at J, with 19 bases between. As DNA, the CDR3 is TGTGCCAGCAGACTCCAGGAGGGCCTGGGGCAGCCCCAGCATTTT. Its protein is CASRLQEGLGQPQHF.

This chain links TRBV6-1 with TRBJ1-3; 7 bases are a match to TRBD1. The CDR3 loop spans 16 amino acids. V lost 4 bases to trimming and J lost 3 bases; unmatched junction nucleotides: 9. Per the germline V gene, CDR1 is MNHNS and CDR2 is SASEGT. CDR3: CASSGGTAGVGNTIYF. For the CDR3, the DNA is TGTGCCAGCAGTGGGGGGACAGCGGGGGTTGGAAACACCATATATTTT.

V is TRBV5-6 and J is TRBJ2-1; 9 bases are a match to TRBD2. The trim removed 2 bases at V and 8 bases at J, leaving 5 bases unmatched. CDR1 and CDR2 from the germline V gene are SGHDT and YYEEEE. This CDR3 comprises 14 residues. The CDR3 spells CASSFLAGAHEQFF. Written as DNA, the CDR3 is TGTGCCAGCAGCTTTTTAGCGGGAGCGCATGAGCAGTTCTTC.

The gene calls are TRBV7-9 and TRBJ2-2, with 7 bases lining up with TRBD2. The germline gives CDR1 SEHNR, CDR2 FQNEAQ (reference sequence). After removal of 1 base from V and 4 bases from J, the junction contained 3 bases not matched to a gene. The CDR3 extends over 15 amino acids. CDR3 region: CASSLGGRATGELFF. In nucleotides, the CDR3 is TGTGCCAGCAGCTTAGGAGGGAGGGCCACCGGGGAGCTGTTTTTT.

J is TRBJ2-7 and V is TRBV14, with D hard to call. Germline V gives CDR1 SGHDN, CDR2 FVKESK. This CDR3 is built from 12 residues. Trimming took off 0 bases at V and 5 bases at J, with 5 bases between the two ends. The CDR3 protein is CASSQDWHEQYF. In DNA form, the CDR3 reads TGTGCCAGCAGCCAAGATTGGCACGAGCAGTACTTC.

The chain is built from TRBV4-1 and TRBJ2-3; 9 bases line up with TRBD2. Germline lookup yields CDR1 MGHRA and CDR2 YSYEKL. The V gene end was trimmed by 0 bases and the J gene end by 3 bases; junction bases not matched to a gene: 13. The CDR3 has 19 residues. The CDR3 DNA reads TGCGCCAGCAGCCAAGATACCGAAGGGCTAGCGGGACCTACAGATACGCAGTATTTT. Amino acids: CASSQDTEGLAGPTDTQYF.

The CDR3 coding sequence is TGTGCCAGCAGCTCGGGGGATGGGGACACTGAAGCTTTCTTT. It encodes CASSSGDGDTEAFF. The rearrangement joins TRBV28 to TRBJ1-1, with D possibly matching TRBD1 (5 bases). This CDR3 comprises 14 residues. The V gene's germline CDR1 is MDHEN and CDR2 SYDVKM. V lost 6 bases and J lost 3, with 14 bases in between.